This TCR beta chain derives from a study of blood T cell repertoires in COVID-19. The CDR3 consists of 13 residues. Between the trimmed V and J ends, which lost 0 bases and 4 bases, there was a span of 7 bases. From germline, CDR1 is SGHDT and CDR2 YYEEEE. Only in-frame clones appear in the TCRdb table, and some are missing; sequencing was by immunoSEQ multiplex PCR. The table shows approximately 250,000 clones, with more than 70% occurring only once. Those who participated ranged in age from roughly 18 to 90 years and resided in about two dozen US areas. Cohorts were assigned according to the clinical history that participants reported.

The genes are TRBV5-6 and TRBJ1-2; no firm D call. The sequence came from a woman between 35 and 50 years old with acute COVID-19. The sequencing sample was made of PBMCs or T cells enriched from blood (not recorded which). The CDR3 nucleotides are TGTGCCAGCAGCTTGGTGGGAGGCTATGGCTACACCTTC. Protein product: CASSLVGGYGYTF.